This T cell receptor (beta chain) was recorded in a study of cytomegalovirus exposure and HLA in healthy donors. On this clone itself: Its antigen is still unknown.

Germline loops: CDR1 SQVTM, CDR2 ANQGSEA. This CDR3 is built from 10 residues. V shed 4 bases and J shed 10 bases, with 8 bases lying between them. Participants comprised healthy donors of bone marrow. Study-level findings and limits: Previous analysis showed most TCR beta V segments were productive about 87% or about 30% of the time.

In the PCR, 60 Vbeta and 13 Jbeta primers were used. Assay used: immunoSEQ multiplex PCR; TCRdb lists only in-frame clones, some missing. The sample carries some 54,000 clones, about 73% recorded once. This rearrangement joins TRBV29-1 to TRBJ2-1; TRBD2 is a possible D gene (5 bases). The sequence came from a man aged 18 to 29 in good health and CMV-seronegative. Sequencing input: PBMCs. In DNA, the CDR3 is TGCAGCGTTGGAGGGCACGAGCAGTTCTTC. The encoded protein is CSVGGHEQFF.